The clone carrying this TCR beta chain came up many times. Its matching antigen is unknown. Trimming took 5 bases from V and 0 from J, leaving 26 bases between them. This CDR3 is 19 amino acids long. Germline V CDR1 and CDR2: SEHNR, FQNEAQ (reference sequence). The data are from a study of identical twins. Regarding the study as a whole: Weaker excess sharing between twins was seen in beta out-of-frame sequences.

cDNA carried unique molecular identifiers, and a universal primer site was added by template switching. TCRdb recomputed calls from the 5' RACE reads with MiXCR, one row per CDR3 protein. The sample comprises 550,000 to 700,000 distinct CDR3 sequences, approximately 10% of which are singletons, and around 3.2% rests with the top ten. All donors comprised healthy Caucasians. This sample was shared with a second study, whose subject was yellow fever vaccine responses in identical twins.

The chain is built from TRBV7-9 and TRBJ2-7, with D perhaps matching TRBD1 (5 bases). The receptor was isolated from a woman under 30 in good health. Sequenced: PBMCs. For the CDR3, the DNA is TGTGCCAGCAGCCAACTCACAGGAGAGCTAAGTATTAGCTCCTACGAGCAGTACTTC. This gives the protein CASSQLTGELSISSYEQYF.